This T cell receptor (beta chain) was recovered during a study of blood T cells in healthy people across ages. Alongside a J-beta primer mix, a sample-barcoded 5' primer served in a second PCR lasting roughly 6 to 11 cycles. TCRdb reanalysed the 5' RACE reads using MiXCR and keeps one entry per CDR3 protein. The profile covers around 1,600,000 distinct CDR3 sequences, with 42% appearing a single time and about 4.1% taken by the ten largest. CDR1 is LGHDT, CDR2 YNNKEL, per germline (reference sequence). The CDR3 is 17 amino acids. V shed 3 bases and J 6 bases; nucleotides not matched to a gene: 14. V and J are TRBV3-1 and TRBJ2-1; TRBD1 matches 7 bases. Sequencing was carried out using blood. The clonotype originates from a woman aged 18-35 years in good health. CDR3 sequence (DNA): TGTGCCAGCAGCCAGGTCGGTGGGACAGCGGCGAGCAATGAGCAGTTCTTC. It encodes CASSQVGGTAASNEQFF.